This TCR beta chain was found in a study of vaccination and CD4 T cells after COVID-19. For the study at large: Two Hispanic individuals were among six male and four female convalescent patients. Control cultures, each given a CEFX pool, an HIV-1 Nef pool, or no peptide, were included. Findings of the study overall: Although the median of SARS-CoV-2-reactive clonotypes rose from 21 to 38, the change was not significant.

V shed 3 bases, J shed 3 bases, and the junction held 8 bases outside the gene matches. The CDR3 is 16 residues long. Indicated treatment: approximately 10-day PBMC culture with coronavirus spike peptide pools or control peptides (ViraFEST assay). T cells were expanded with peptide pools, and expanded clonotypes were identified by TCR sequencing. As to this clonotype: No antigen is known for it.

The Oncomine TCR Beta short-read assay was applied to DNA of cultured CD4+ T cells. TCRdb reprocessed the PCR reads via MiXCR and lists one record per CDR3 protein. This sample has fewer than 30,000 distinct CDR3 sequences, with less than 60% found just once. The chain uses TRBV12-3 or TRBV12-4 and TRBJ2-3; the match to TRBD1 covers 8 bases. The TCR was taken from a human donor who received a COVID-19 vaccine. Material: CD4+ T cells from blood, cultured in vitro, obtained before SARS-CoV-2 vaccination. The CDR3: CASSFRRGRGTDTQYF. For the CDR3, the DNA is TGTGCCAGCAGTTTTCGCAGGGGGCGAGGGACAGATACGCAGTATTTT.